These 11 T cell receptor beta chains came from one sample sequenced in a study of Ad26.COV2.S vaccination and SARS-CoV-2 variants. The protocol was immunoSEQ multiplex PCR, while the TCRdb copy is restricted to in-frame clones and leaves out a portion. The sample contains about 470,000 clones, 90% of which appear only once. Treatment indicated: some 20 received Ad26.COV2.S at low or high dose, single or two shots; 5 received placebo; per-sample allocation not given. Sample collection was performed on day 63 after the first vaccine or placebo injection. The material was peripheral blood, obtained in a trial of Ad26.COV2.S vaccine versus placebo. The receptors come from a person aged 18-60 years who received the Ad26.COV2.S COVID-19 vaccine or a placebo.

The gene calls are TRBV6-1 and TRBJ1-3; D might be TRBD1 (5 bases). Trimming left V 10 bases short and J 0 bases short, with 10 bases between. This CDR3 is 13 amino acids long. CDR1 is MNHNS and CDR2 is SASEGT in the germline V gene. The CDR3 loop reads CAIGVISGNTIYF. CDR3 DNA sequence: TGTGCCATAGGGGTTATCTCTGGAAACACCATATATTTT.

This chain connects TRBV5-1 to TRBJ1-1, with 11 bases fitting TRBD1. This CDR3 region has 16 residues. Germline trimming cut 3 bases from V and 2 bases from J; bases unmatched to any gene: 6. Germline lookup yields CDR1 SGHRS and CDR2 YFSETQ. The CDR3 is CASSSGGTGGNTEAFF. The CDR3 coding sequence is TGCGCCAGCAGCTCCGGGGGGACAGGGGGAAACACTGAAGCTTTCTTT.

The chain carries TRBV11-2 and TRBJ1-1; D uncertain. The CDR3 totals 11 residues. In germline, CDR1 is SGHAT, CDR2 FQNNGV. V was cut by 1 base and J by 4 bases, with 1 base left in between. CDR3: CASSLVTEAFF. As DNA, the CDR3 is TGTGCCAGCAGCTTAGTCACTGAAGCTTTCTTT.

The V gene is TRBV19, the J gene TRBJ2-1, with 11 bases that match TRBD2. The CDR3 has 15 residues. Losses at the gene ends were 5 bases for V and 4 bases for J; bases not matched to a gene: 4. Per the germline V gene, CDR1 is LNHDA and CDR2 is SQIVND (reference sequence). CDR3: CASSPGLAEYNEQFF. The CDR3 DNA sequence: TGTGCCAGTAGTCCGGGACTAGCGGAATACAATGAGCAGTTCTTC.

The chain joins TRBV6-2 or TRBV6-3 to TRBJ1-1, with TRBD1 matching over 7 bases. V shed 5 bases, J shed 5 bases, and the junction held 11 bases outside the gene matches. CDR1 MNHEY and CDR2 SVGEGT come from the germline V gene. There are 15 residues in the CDR3. CDR3 residues: CASSRGQASLTEAFF. DNA of the CDR3: TGTGCCAGCAGTCGCGGACAGGCTAGTTTAACTGAAGCTTTCTTT.

The rearrangement joins TRBV28 to TRBJ2-7, with D perhaps TRBD1 or TRBD2 (5 bases each). Per the germline V gene, CDR1 is MDHEN and CDR2 is SYDVKM. CDR3 length: 14 amino acids. Trimming took off 7 bases at V and 0 bases at J, with 13 bases between the two ends. The CDR3 protein is CASIGTLSSYEQYF. The CDR3 DNA is TGTGCCAGCATAGGGACGCTTAGCTCCTACGAGCAGTACTTC.

V and J are TRBV29-1 and TRBJ2-5, with TRBD2 as a possible D gene (5 bases). CDR1 is SQVTM, CDR2 ANQGSEA, per germline. This CDR3 has 13 residues. V was pared by 0 bases and J by 2 bases, with 7 bases between. DNA of the CDR3: TGCAGCGTTGAAGAGGACTCTCAAGAGACCCAGTACTTC. Its translation is CSVEEDSQETQYF.

This clone was counted a single time. The rearrangement joins TRBV9 to TRBJ2-5; 7 bases line up with TRBD1. CDR3 length equals 15 residues. J gave up 3 bases and V 0 bases, and 5 bases lay outside the gene matches. Germline CDR1 and CDR2: SGDLS and YYNGEE. The CDR3 spells CASSVEGTEEETQYF. In nucleotides, the CDR3 is TGTGCCAGCAGCGTAGAGGGGACAGAAGAAGAGACCCAGTACTTC. Full variable domain (outside the CDR3, taken from reference TRBV9 and TRBJ2-5): DSGVTQTPKHLITATGQRVTLRCSPRSGDLSVYWYQQSLDQGLQFLIQYYNGEERAKGNILERFSAQQFPDLHSELNLSSLELGDSALYFCASSVEGTEEETQYFGPGTRLLVL.

The V and J genes are TRBV7-2 and TRBJ1-5, with D possibly being TRBD1 (6 bases). The CDR3 covers 15 residues. The germline CDR1 and CDR2 sequences are SGHTA and FQGNSA. V was cut by 3 bases and J by 4 bases, with 13 bases left in between. CDR3 residues: CASSLGGQLNQPQHF. CDR3 nucleotide sequence: TGTGCCAGCAGCTTGGGGGGGCAGCTTAATCAGCCCCAGCATTTT.

Worth noting for this clone: This specimen includes other DNA sequences encoding the same CDR3. The chain is built from TRBV18 and TRBJ2-3, with D hard to call. Deletions cut 3 bases from V and 0 bases from J, with 7 bases between. The germline V gene has CDR1 KGHSH and CDR2 LQKENI. CDR3 size: 14 residues. This CDR3 is CASSPQPSTDTQYF. Written as DNA, the CDR3 is TGTGCCAGCTCACCGCAGCCGAGCACAGATACGCAGTATTTT.

The chain carries TRBV9 and TRBJ2-6; D is uncertain. Germline loops: CDR1 SGDLS, CDR2 YYNGEE. Trimming shortened V by 4 bases and J by 0 bases, and 14 bases separated the two germline ends. CDR3 size: 17 residues. DNA for the CDR3: TGTGCCAGCAGCCTGTACGGATCCGACTCTGGGGCCAACGTCCTGACTTTC. Amino acid sequence: CASSLYGSDSGANVLTF. The variable domain in full, with the rest retrieved from reference TRBV9 and TRBJ2-6, is DSGVTQTPKHLITATGQRVTLRCSPRSGDLSVYWYQQSLDQGLQFLIQYYNGEERAKGNILERFSAQQFPDLHSELNLSSLELGDSALYFCASSLYGSDSGANVLTFGAGSRLTVL.